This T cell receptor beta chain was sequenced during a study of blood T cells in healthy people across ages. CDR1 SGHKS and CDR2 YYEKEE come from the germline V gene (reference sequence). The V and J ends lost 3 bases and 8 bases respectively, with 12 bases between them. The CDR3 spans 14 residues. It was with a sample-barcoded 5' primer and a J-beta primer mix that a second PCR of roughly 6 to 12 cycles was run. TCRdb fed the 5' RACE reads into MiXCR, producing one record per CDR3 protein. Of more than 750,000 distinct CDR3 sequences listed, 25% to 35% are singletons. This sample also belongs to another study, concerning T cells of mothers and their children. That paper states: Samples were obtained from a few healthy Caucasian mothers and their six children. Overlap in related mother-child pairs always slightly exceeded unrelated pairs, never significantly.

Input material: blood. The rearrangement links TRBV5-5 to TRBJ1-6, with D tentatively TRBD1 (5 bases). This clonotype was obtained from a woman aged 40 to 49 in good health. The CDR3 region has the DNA TGTGCCAGCAGCTCGGACCAAGGGGATTCACCCCTCCACTTT. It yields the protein CASSSDQGDSPLHF.